These T cell receptor beta chains were read from a single sample in a study of shared clonotypes between healthy human individuals. Measured with immunoSEQ multiplex PCR; TCRdb has only the in-frame clones, and not every one. The sample lists approximately 980,000 clones; approximately 76% were seen once. The sample consisted of memory CD4+ T cells sorted from blood. These receptors all stem from a young man in good health. The CDR3 runs from the conserved cysteine through the conserved F or W. The order of the fields is D gene, J gene, V gene, clone size, CDR3 DNA, CDR3 protein. D genes are given only for firm matches. Clone sizes are given selectively: once, few, many, or a class where the clone is expanded.

NA TRBJ1-4 TRBV6-6 NA TGTGCCAGCAGATTGACACCGACTAATGAAAAACTGTTTTTT CASRLTPTNEKLFF
TRBD2 TRBJ2-5 TRBV7-2 NA TGTGCCAGCAGCGCCCTAGCGGTCCATGATGGTCAAGAGACCCAGTACTTC CASSALAVHDGQETQYF
NA TRBJ2-7 TRBV7-8 NA TGTGCCAGCGGGGCGAAGCGTGGTAGCGAGCAGTACTTC CASGAKRGSEQYF
TRBD1 TRBJ1-2 TRBV7-2 NA TGTGCCAGCAGCACGGGACAGGGCCTTGGCTACACCTTC CASSTGQGLGYTF
NA TRBJ1-6 TRBV30 NA TGTGCCTGGAGCGCTTTTGGCTCCTATAATTCACCCCTCCACTTT CAWSAFGSYNSPLHF
NA TRBJ1-2 TRBV2 NA TGTGCCAGCAGTGAAGGTCAGGGTCCCTATGGCTACACCTTC CASSEGQGPYGYTF
TRBD2 TRBJ2-2 TRBV9 few TGTGCCAGCAGCGGGCGGGAGGGGACAGAATACACCGGGGAGCTGTTTTTT CASSGREGTEYTGELFF
TRBD1 TRBJ2-6 TRBV19 few TGTGCCAGTAGTGGGGACAGGGCTGGGGCCAACGTCCTGACTTTC CASSGDRAGANVLTF
TRBD1 TRBJ1-6 TRBV27 few TGTGCCAGCAGAACCCGGGACAGGGCAGAGACACCCCTCCACTTT CASRTRDRAETPLHF
TRBD1 TRBJ2-4 TRBV7-2 NA TGTGCCAGCAGCTTGGGACAGGGGGCCCTTCAGTACTTC CASSLGQGALQYF
NA TRBJ2-3 TRBV28 NA TGTGCCAGCAGTTCCCCGGGGGAGGTCACAGATACGCAGTATTTT CASSSPGEVTDTQYF
NA TRBJ1-6 TRBV19 NA TGTGCCAGTAGCAGGGACCGAGTTAATTCACCCCTCCACTTT CASSRDRVNSPLHF
NA TRBJ2-7 TRBV6-5 NA TGTGCCAGCAGTTACTCGAGGGACGGAATCTCCTACGAGCAGTACTTC CASSYSRDGISYEQYF
TRBD2 TRBJ2-2 TRBV11-3 NA TGTGCCAGCAGCGCGGGACTAGCGGGAGGTGGCGGGGAGCTGTTTTTT CASSAGLAGGGGELFF
TRBD1 TRBJ2-7 TRBV7-3 NA TGTGCCAGCAGCCCGACAGGGGGACGAGGCGAGCAGTACTTC CASSPTGGRGEQYF
NA TRBJ2-1 TRBV5-8 NA TGTGCCAGCAGCTTGAATGAGCAGTTCTTC CASSLNEQFF
NA TRBJ2-3 TRBV27 NA TGTGCCAGCAGTGCACACAGGGACCCAGATACGCAGTATTTT CASSAHRDPDTQYF
TRBD2 TRBJ2-3 TRBV7-9 NA TGTGCCAGCAGCATTACTTTAGCGGGGAGCACAGATACGCAGTATTTT CASSITLAGSTDTQYF
NA TRBJ2-5 TRBV10-1 NA TGCGCCAGCAGTGAGGGGGTAACGGGAGAAGGGGGCCGCCAAGAGACCCAGTACTTC CASSEGVTGEGGRQETQYF
NA TRBJ1-6 TRBV2 NA TGTGCCAGCAGAGTAGAATCGGCCAATTCACCCCTCCACTTT CASRVESANSPLHF
NA TRBJ2-7 TRBV10-1 NA TGCGCCAGCAGTGAGTCCCCCGGACACGAGCAGTACTTC CASSESPGHEQYF
NA TRBJ1-6 TRBV7-9 once TGTGCCAGCAGCTTACAGAATAATTCACCCCTCCACTTT CASSLQNNSPLHF